This T cell receptor beta chain emerged from a study of response to subunit inactivated influenza vaccine. Study-wide results and limits: The authors suggested that every seasonal influenza vaccination recruits few new T cells.

Note on this clonotype: What it binds is not known.

Between the trimmed V and J ends, which lost 2 bases and 3 bases, there was a span of 10 bases. CDR3 size: 14 residues. MiXCR, applied by TCRdb to the RT-PCR reads, yields one record per CDR3 protein. The sample has approximately 500,000 distinct CDR3 sequences, 10% to 15% seen once. This chain connects TRBV12-3 or TRBV12-4 to TRBJ1-2; D is unclear. The sample in question was PBMCs from blood, obtained 45 days after vaccination. This receptor was identified in a man aged 50-60 years who received an inactivated influenza vaccine. CDR3 coding DNA: TGTGCCAGCAGTTTAACCCAGGAATACTATGGCTACACCTTC. This translates into CASSLTQEYYGYTF.